This T cell receptor (beta chain) was identified during a study of beta chain features in type 1 diabetes (dated 2018 in TCRdb). Regarding the research as a whole: No differences in mean age, gender distribution, total cell number or subset yield were found between patients and healthy donors. Regulatory and stem cell-like memory subsets were isolated from only 8 patients and roughly 8 healthy donors, whereas naive and central memory subsets came from all 30 or so donors. The study compared the TCRB repertoires of sorted circulating CD4+ T cell subsets in recently diagnosed type 1 diabetes patients with those in matched healthy donors. A total of 90 million to 120 million sorted cells were examined across all samples, and a strong correlation was observed between cell number per subset and RNA yield. On the study overall, not on this receptor specifically: Because cDNA rather than genomic DNA was sequenced, highly expressing activated cells could have been over-represented, although no difference in activation and CD3 levels was found between groups. PCR might favor shorter templates, but patient and control samples were amplified and corrected together, so any skew would affect both groups equally. Patients with type 1 diabetes made fewer insertions and deleted more nucleotides at VDJ recombination sites, implying thymic rearrangement abnormalities. HLA sub-analyses involved small numbers of individuals, so any influence of HLA type on TCRB rearrangement remained unresolved. A moderate but significant shortening of TCRB CDR3 length was observed in type 1 diabetes patients in all four CD4+ subsets. Naive, central memory and regulatory TCRB repertoires appeared more similar among patients than among healthy donors.

Each donor gave one peripheral blood draw, about 100 mL on average, collected into heparinised tubes. Using a panel that included CD45RO, CCR7, CD25, CD127, CD95 and CD27, naive, central memory, regulatory and stem cell-like memory CD4+ T cells were sorted on a BD FACSAria II. Every sorted population had a purity above 95%. PBMCs were isolated right away by Lymphoprep density gradient centrifugation and were stained directly, without culture. Samples were stained and sorted in pairs, with one healthy donor and one patient per experiment, so that batch effects were minimized. Notes on this clone: The antigen it binds to is not known. Base qualities are not recorded, but no much larger clone differs from it by a single base.

As encoded in the germline V gene (reference sequence), CDR1 is SEHNR while CDR2 is FQNEAQ. Trimming leaves V shorter by 1 base and J shorter by 7 bases, with the junction holding 7 bases beyond the gene matches. The CDR3 runs 15 residues from the cysteine to the phenylalanine. Just the 45-base CDR3 DNA is kept, in frame starting at base 1. The entire amount of isolated RNA was reverse transcribed using the High Capacity cDNA Reverse Transcription Kit, so the sequenced TCRB transcripts were expressed ones. Naive, central memory and regulatory T cell samples underwent deep immunoSEQ sequencing, averaging around 3.6 million total reads per sample. Sorted cells were lysed in RLT buffer, and RNA was extracted using DNase-treated RNeasy Micro or Mini kits according to cell number. To prevent cross-contamination, every cell subset was processed on its own, while patient and healthy donor samples were processed together. TCRB sequences were amplified from cDNA with the immunoSEQ multiplex PCR, producing 87-bp fragments spanning the CDR3 region. Amplicons were sequenced on the Illumina HiSeq platform. The paper's processing steps were these. Synthetic template baselines were used to correct PCR bias computationally, reads within Hamming distance 2 were collapsed, and singletons that could not be merged were discarded. Reads were aligned to IMGT to assign V, D and J genes, CDR3 length, and insertions or deletions at six rearrangement sites. Within each subset, clonotype counts were normalized to sorted cell number, after which true diversity and Gini coefficients were computed with the tcR R package. Repertoire sharing was quantified using the overlap coefficient calculated on TCRB nucleotide sequences. As a proxy for the pre-selection repertoire, out-of-frame TCRB sequences from naive cells were analyzed. The table was pulled from immuneACCESS by TCRdb, which kept in-frame rearrangements only. Such tables lose some clones; where checked, under half of the loss comes from unresolved V genes, and the rest has no known cause. V and J calls and clone size are given by that table; D and trimming were obtained from the DNA. The sample has 200,000 to 300,000 clones on record, less than 15% of them singletons. The ten largest account for roughly 0.024% of the sample.

The sequence was obtained from a middle-aged woman in good health. Sequenced input: naive CD4+ T cells from blood. According to the study, the label for this sample's cell subset or site signals: true naive CD4+ T cells. The V and J genes are TRBV7-9 and TRBJ2-1; 7 central bases correspond to TRBD1. The DNA reads TGTGCCAGCAGCTTAGGGGTAGGGGGCAATAATGAGCAGTTCTTC. This encodes CASSLGVGGNNEQFF. With all but the CDR3 taken from the reference TRBV7-9 and TRBJ2-1 genes, the full variable domain is: DTGVSQNPRHKITKRGQNVTFRCDPISEHNRLYWYRQTLGQGPEFLTYFQNEAQLEKSRLLSDRFSAERPKGSFSTLEIQRTEQGDSAMYLCASSLGVGGNNEQFFGPGTRLTVL.